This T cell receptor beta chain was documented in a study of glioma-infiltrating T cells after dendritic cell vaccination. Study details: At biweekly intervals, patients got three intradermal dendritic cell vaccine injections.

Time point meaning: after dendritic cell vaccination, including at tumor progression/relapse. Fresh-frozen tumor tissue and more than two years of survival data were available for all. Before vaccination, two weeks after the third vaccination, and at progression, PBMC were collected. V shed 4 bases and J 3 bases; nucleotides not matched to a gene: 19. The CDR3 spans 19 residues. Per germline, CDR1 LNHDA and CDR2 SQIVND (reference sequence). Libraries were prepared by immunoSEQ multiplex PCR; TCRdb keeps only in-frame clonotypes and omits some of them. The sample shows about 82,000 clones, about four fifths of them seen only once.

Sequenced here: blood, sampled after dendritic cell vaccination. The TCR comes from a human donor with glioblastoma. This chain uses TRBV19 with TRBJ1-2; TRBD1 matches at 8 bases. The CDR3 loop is CASSTGRLQGVTGDYGYTF. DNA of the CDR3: TGTGCCAGTAGTACAGGTCGTCTACAGGGGGTCACAGGGGACTATGGCTACACCTTC. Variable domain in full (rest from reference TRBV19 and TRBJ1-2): DGGITQSPKYLFRKEGQNVTLSCEQNLNHDAMYWYRQDPGQGLRLIYYSQIVNDFQKGDIAEGYSVSREKKESFPLTVTSAQKNPTAFYLCASSTGRLQGVTGDYGYTFGSGTRLTVV.